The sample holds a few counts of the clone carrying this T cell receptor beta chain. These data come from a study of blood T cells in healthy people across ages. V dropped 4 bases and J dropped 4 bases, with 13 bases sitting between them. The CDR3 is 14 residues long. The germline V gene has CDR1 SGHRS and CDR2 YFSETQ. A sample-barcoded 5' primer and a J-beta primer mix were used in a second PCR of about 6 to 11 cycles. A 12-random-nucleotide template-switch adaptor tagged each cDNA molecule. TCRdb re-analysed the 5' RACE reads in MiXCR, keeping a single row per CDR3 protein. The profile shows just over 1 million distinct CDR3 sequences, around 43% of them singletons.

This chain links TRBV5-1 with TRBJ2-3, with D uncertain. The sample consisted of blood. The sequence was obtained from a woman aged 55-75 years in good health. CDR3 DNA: TGCGCCAGCAGCCCAAGGGCCCAGCCAGATACGCAGTATTTT. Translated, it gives CASSPRAQPDTQYF.